This T cell receptor (beta chain) was obtained from a study of T cell repertoires in cytomegalovirus infection. Study results and caveats: Within the response measured ex vivo, HLA-C-restricted CMV-specific TCR beta clonotypes were dominant.

One entry per CDR3 protein, called by TCRdb with MiXCR from the reads. The table has tens of thousands of distinct CDR3 sequences, roughly 20% seen once. A remark on this clonotype: Its antigen is still unknown.

Sequenced material: CD8+ T cells from cultured PBMCs, taken from culture after CMV antigen stimulation. The receptor comes from a human donor in good health (CMV status not recorded). Some clones in this sample may be carry-over from other donors' samples.

The CDR3 is CASSPTSFGQGELFF. DNA of the CDR3: TGTGCCAGCAGCCCCACTAGCTTTGGTCAAGGGGAGCTGTTTTTT. The chain combines TRBV6-6 with TRBJ2-2, with D possibly TRBD2 on 6 matching bases. Per the germline V gene, CDR1 is MNHNY and CDR2 is SVGAGI (reference sequence). CDR3 size: 15 residues. V lost 6 bases to trimming and J lost 8 bases, with 19 bases between them.